What follows is one TCR beta chain and its context. This clonotype was seen once. Its specific antigen is unknown. Base quality data are lacking; no much larger clone is found one base away. One read offers little support. This record belongs to a study of CD8+CD57+ T cells in acquired aplastic anemia (dated by TCRdb to about 2018). Study-level background: A mean of approximately 2.9 ug of DNA, ranging from roughly 0.19 to 27.4 ug, was extracted from sorted CD4+ and CD8+ cells. Healthy donor samples averaged around 9.8 million reads for CD4+ and roughly 12 million for CD8+ cells. Overall study results and their limits: CD8+ Simpson's diversity did not differ significantly between patients and healthy controls (P=0.060). Roughly 30 CD8+ CDR3 sequences were shared between patients and controls but appeared highly expressed in patients and within their immunodominant clones.

In the study, sorted CD4+ and CD8+ blood T cells from patients with severe aplastic anemia and from healthy subjects underwent deep sequencing of TCR repertoires. Ficoll-Paque density gradient centrifugation was used to isolate peripheral blood mononuclear cells. Before DNA extraction, CD4+ and CD8+ T cells were sorted with FACS or magnetic beads. Genomic DNA served as template for TCR beta VDJ combination and CDR3 sequence profiling. An Illumina HiSeq 2000 was used for TCR repertoire sequencing. In the original analysis: Repertoire assessment relied on Simpson's diversity index, CDR3 size and DJ length profiles, and TRBV/TRBJ rearrangement plots. The most abundant DNA sequence in the deep sequencing data was taken as the immunodominant clone. CDR3 amino acid sequences were screened for sharing across subjects and compared with published repertoires and the VDJdb database. TCRdb redid the processing of the public reads, applying fastp at Q25 and MiXCR, and retained in-frame beta chains. Entries are consolidated by CDR3 protein sequence, retaining the most common genes and DNA. The authors' filters were not applied to this entry. This sample lists approximately 200,000 distinct CDR3 sequences; over 60% were detected once. The ten largest account for 25% to 30% of the sample.

At the junction V is shortened by 8 bases and J by 7 bases; bases outside the gene matches: 18. CDR1 is given as SNHLY and CDR2 as FYNNEI, both from the germline V gene. The CDR3, cysteine through phenylalanine, is 17 amino acids long. Of all the DNA, just the CDR3 is kept, 51 bases in frame from base 1. The source of this sequence is a human donor in good health. The chain joins TRBV2 to TRBJ2-1; 9 nucleotides in the junction match TRBD1. Sequenced material: sorted CD4+, CD8+, or CD8+CD57+ T cells (not recorded which) from PBMCs. The sequenced DNA is TGTGCCAGCGGGGGAACTCCGGGACAGGGATTGCGGAATGAGCAGTTCTTC. This yields the protein CASGGTPGQGLRNEQFF. Reference TRBV2 and TRBJ2-1 genes cover what lies past the CDR3, so the full variable domain is EPEVTQTPSHQVTQMGQEVILRCVPISNHLYFYWYRQILGQKVEFLVSFYNNEISEKSEIFDDQFSVERPDGSNFTLKIRSTKLEDSAMYFCASGGTPGQGLRNEQFFGPGTRLTVL.